The source of this T cell receptor (beta chain) is a study of control samples from healthy donors and cancer patients. The J segment lost 3 bases and the V segment lost 0 bases, leaving 9 bases of the junction unmatched. Germline V gene data show CDR1 as MGHRA and CDR2 as YSYEKL. The CDR3 covers 18 residues. Measured with immunoSEQ multiplex PCR; TCRdb has only the in-frame clones, and not every one. This sample yields around 190,000 clones, of which approximately 92% are seen a single time; 1.4% belongs to the top ten. The sample was blood. The clonotype comes from a man in his thirties or forties in good health. The chain has TRBV4-1 and TRBJ1-4; 8 bases align to TRBD1. In nucleotides, the CDR3 is TGCGCCAGCAGCCAAGATTTTAGCAGGGGGCTGTCTAATGAAAAACTGTTTTTT. Amino acid sequence: CASSQDFSRGLSNEKLFF.